There are a few counts of the clone carrying this T cell receptor (beta chain). Data came from immunoSEQ multiplex PCR; TCRdb stores just in-frame clones and leaves some out. The sample lists 68,000 or so clones, roughly 79% seen once, with around 6% in the top ten. The ends were cut back, 3 bases at V and 2 bases at J, with 8 bases in the middle. Germline V gene sequence: CDR1 LNHDA, CDR2 SQIVND (reference sequence). The CDR3 consists of 13 residues. Time point reported: pretreatment peripheral blood. This specimen belongs to a study of PD-L1 blockade in urothelial cancer. The clonotype originates from a man between 65 and 85 years old with urothelial cancer. The chain recombines TRBV19 with TRBJ2-7; D remains ambiguous. Source: PBMCs, taken around atezolizumab (anti-PD-L1) treatment. CDR3 region: CASSISVAYEQYF. The CDR3 coding sequence is TGTGCCAGTAGTATCTCGGTCGCCTACGAGCAGTACTTC.